A selection of T cell receptor beta chains follows, all from one sample in a study of graft-versus-host responses after intestinal transplantation. TCRdb keeps only in-frame clones here, not all; method: immunoSEQ multiplex PCR. The data show some 130,000 clones, with roughly 95% seen just once and 2.5% to 3.5% held by the top ten. Antigens of these TCRs are unknown. The sample consisted of unstimulated CD8+ T cells sorted from spleen or lymph node cells, taken before intestinal transplant. These receptors all come from a human donor who received an intestinal transplant. The CDR3 runs from the conserved cysteine through the conserved F or W. The D gene is left open where the match is weak. Where a row states a size, it is once, few, many or the class of an expanded clone; other rows omit it.

TRBD1	once	TRBV27	TRBJ2-1	TGTGCCAGCAGCCTAGGACAGGGGGCGTATGAGCAGTTCTTC	CASSLGQGAYEQFF
TRBD1	-	TRBV6-1	TRBJ1-1	TGTGCCAGCAGTGTTAGGACAGGTGAAGCTTTCTTT	CASSVRTGEAFF
-	-	TRBV11-2	TRBJ2-5	TGTGCCAGCAGCCCCCGTGGGGGAGAGACCCAGTACTTC	CASSPRGGETQYF
-	-	TRBV4-1	TRBJ1-5	TGCGCCAGCAGCCAAGAGGGCAGCAATCAGCCCCAGCATTTT	CASSQEGSNQPQHF
TRBD1	once	TRBV6-5	TRBJ2-7	TGTGCCAGCAGTCGCGGACAGGCCTACGAGCAGTACTTC	CASSRGQAYEQYF
-	-	TRBV28	TRBJ2-7	TGTGCCATCCAAACACGGGAGCCCTCCTACGAGCAGTACTTC	CAIQTREPSYEQYF
-	once	TRBV4-3	TRBJ2-5	TGCGCCAGCAGCAAGGACGGTGCCCCCCAAGAGACCCAGTACTTC	CASSKDGAPQETQYF
-	-	TRBV28	TRBJ2-1	TGTGCCAGCAGTATTGGATATTACAATGAGCAGTTCTTC	CASSIGYYNEQFF
-	-	TRBV10-1	TRBJ2-1	TGCGCCACCGGTGACGGTTACAATGAGCAGTTCTTC	CATGDGYNEQFF
-	-	TRBV27	TRBJ2-7	TGTGCCAGCAGTCCCTACTCCGGACCGAACTACGAGCAGTACTTC	CASSPYSGPNYEQYF